Listed below are T cell receptor beta chains from one sample, sequenced in a study of cytomegalovirus exposure and HLA in healthy donors. TCRdb's table, derived via immunoSEQ multiplex PCR, lists solely in-frame clones and lacks some. The sample has about 130,000 clones, 88% seen once; the top ten hold about 1.4%. The source material was PBMCs. These TCRs come from a young man in good health and CMV-seronegative. Each CDR3 is given with its conserved first and last residue. The order of the fields is V gene, D gene, clone size, J gene, CDR3 DNA, CDR3 protein. A D gene is named only where the DNA matches it firmly. Size tells how often a clone was seen (once, few, many) or the class of an expanded clone, and some rows leave it out.

TRBV10-3	.	.	TRBJ1-2	TGTGCCATCAGTGAGTCTGGTGAGTCCTATGGCTACACCTTC	CAISESGESYGYTF
TRBV2	TRBD1	.	TRBJ2-2	TGTGCCAAGGGACAGGGAGAGGGGACCGGGGAGCTGTTTTTT	CAKGQGEGTGELFF
TRBV11-3	.	.	TRBJ1-1	TGTGCCAGCAGACGGGATTTGAACACTGAAGCTTTCTTT	CASRRDLNTEAFF
TRBV5-1	TRBD1	few	TRBJ1-2	TGCGCCAGCAGCTTGGACAGGGGAAACTATGGCTACACCTTC	CASSLDRGNYGYTF
TRBV28	.	.	TRBJ2-1	TGTGCCAGCAGTTTTCGGAATGAGCAGTTCTTC	CASSFRNEQFF
TRBV7-9	.	.	TRBJ1-3	TGTGCCAGCAGCTTAGGACTAAACACCATATATTTT	CASSLGLNTIYF
TRBV27	.	.	TRBJ1-1	TGTGCCAGCGGGTGGGAGTTCATGAACACTGAAGCTTTCTTT	CASGWEFMNTEAFF
TRBV2	TRBD1	.	TRBJ2-7	TGTGCCAGAGGGGGACAGGGGGCTTCTCACCGGCAGTACTTC	CARGGQGASHRQYF
TRBV5-4	.	.	TRBJ1-3	TGTGCCAGCAGCAGTGGCCAGGGGATCGGAAACACCATATATTTT	CASSSGQGIGNTIYF
TRBV7-2	TRBD2	.	TRBJ2-1	TGTGCCAGCAGCTTGTTGGGGACTAGCGGGAGCCATGAGCAGTTCTTC	CASSLLGTSGSHEQFF
TRBV28	.	.	TRBJ1-1	TGTGCCAGCAGTCCCCCAGGTGGGACATGGGATTGGCCTGAAGCTTTCTTT	CASSPPGGTWDWPEAFF
TRBV6-1	.	.	TRBJ2-1	TGTGCCAGCAGTGAACTAAGACACCCGGCCGATGAGCAGTTCTTC	CASSELRHPADEQFF
TRBV11-2	.	.	TRBJ1-2	TGTGCCAGCAGTCCGGGGGAATGGGGGACGGATTATGGCTACACCTTC	CASSPGEWGTDYGYTF
TRBV9	.	.	TRBJ1-2	TGTGCCAGCAGCGGAACAGGAGTGGCTAACTATGGCTACACCTTC	CASSGTGVANYGYTF
TRBV7-9	.	.	TRBJ1-3	TGTGCCAGCAGCCACCCCTCCAGGGAAAGCTCTGGAAACACCATATATTTT	CASSHPSRESSGNTIYF
TRBV5-4	TRBD1	.	TRBJ2-5	TGTGCCAGCAGCCGCACAGGGGTAACAATTAAAGAGACCCAGTACTTC	CASSRTGVTIKETQYF
TRBV7-2	TRBD2	.	TRBJ2-7	TGTGCCAGCAGCTTAAGGATAGCGGGTGTTGGCTACGAGCAGTACTTC	CASSLRIAGVGYEQYF
TRBV20-1	.	.	TRBJ1-1	TGCAGTGCTAGGGGGCGTACTGAAGCTTTCTTT	CSARGRTEAFF
TRBV4-1	.	.	TRBJ1-4	TGCGCCAGCAGCCAAGTGGCCCTTAGCGAGGAGGGTGAAAAACTGTTTTTT	CASSQVALSEEGEKLFF
TRBV11-2	TRBD1	.	TRBJ1-1	TGTGCCAGCAGCCCGGGGACAGGGAGAGGGAACACTGAAGCTTTCTTT	CASSPGTGRGNTEAFF
TRBV27	.	.	TRBJ1-3	TGTGCCAGCAGTTTACAGGGGTCCTCTGGAAACACCATATATTTT	CASSLQGSSGNTIYF
TRBV7-3	TRBD2	.	TRBJ2-1	TGTGCCAGCAGCTTGGGACTAGCGGAATACAATGAGCAGTTCTTC	CASSLGLAEYNEQFF
TRBV19	.	.	TRBJ2-5	TGTGCCAGTAGTCCCCGAGGGGAGACCCAGTACTTC	CASSPRGETQYF
TRBV5-1	.	.	TRBJ2-6	TGCGCCAGCAGGAGCTCTGGGGCCAACGTCCTGACTTTC	CASRSSGANVLTF
TRBV11-2	.	.	TRBJ2-1	TGTGCCAGCAGCTTTGGACTAACTTACAATGAGCAGTTCTTC	CASSFGLTYNEQFF
TRBV7-3	.	.	TRBJ2-7	TGTGCCAGCAGCCCACGACTAGGCTCCTACGAGCAGTACTTC	CASSPRLGSYEQYF
TRBV9	.	.	TRBJ1-1	TGTGCCAGCAGCGTCACAGGGTCCACTGAAGCTTTCTTT	CASSVTGSTEAFF
TRBV15	TRBD2	.	TRBJ2-1	TGTGCCACCAGCAGAGATTTGGCTAGCGGGAGTGTCTACAATGAGCAGTTCTTC	CATSRDLASGSVYNEQFF
TRBV5-6	TRBD2	.	TRBJ2-7	TGTGCCAGCAGTTTTACCGGGACTAGCGAGTACGAGCAGTACTTC	CASSFTGTSEYEQYF
TRBV30	.	.	TRBJ2-5	TGTGCCTGGAGTGTCGGGGGAGAGACCCAGTACTTC	CAWSVGGETQYF
TRBV29-1	TRBD1	.	TRBJ2-2	TGCAGCGTTTCAGGGGGTAGGGGCACCGGGGAGCTGTTTTTT	CSVSGGRGTGELFF
TRBV7-6	.	.	TRBJ1-5	TGTGCCAGCAGCTTAGTGGCAGGGGGCAATCAGCCCCAGCATTTT	CASSLVAGGNQPQHF
TRBV14	.	.	TRBJ2-1	TGTGCCAGCAGCTCAGGACACCCGAGCTCCTACAATGAGCAGTTCTTC	CASSSGHPSSYNEQFF
TRBV7-2	TRBD2	.	TRBJ2-3	TGTGCCAGCAGCTTATCATTAGCGGGAGGGTCGGATACGCAGTATTTT	CASSLSLAGGSDTQYF
TRBV12-5	.	.	TRBJ1-1	TGTGCTAGTGGTTTGGCAATGACAGAGAACACTGAAGCTTTCTTT	CASGLAMTENTEAFF
TRBV19	TRBD1	once	TRBJ1-1	TGTGCCAGTAGTATAGAATACAGGGGACGGGCCACTGAAGCTTTCTTT	CASSIEYRGRATEAFF
TRBV29-1	.	.	TRBJ2-7	TGCAGCGCAAGAACAGGGCCCGAGCAGTACTTC	CSARTGPEQYF
TRBV9	TRBD2	.	TRBJ2-7	TGTGCCAGCAGCGTAGGCCCTCTAGCGGGAGAGGGGTACGAGCAGTACTTC	CASSVGPLAGEGYEQYF
TRBV19	.	.	TRBJ2-5	TGTGCCAGTAGTATAGCAGGGTGGGAGACCCAGTACTTC	CASSIAGWETQYF
TRBV4-1	TRBD2	.	TRBJ2-1	TGCGCCAGCAGCCAAGGGACCGGGAGGGCCCTTGAGCAGTTCTTC	CASSQGTGRALEQFF
TRBV27	.	.	TRBJ1-2	TGTGCCAGCAGTTTAGGGGGGTGGCCCTATGGCTACACCTTC	CASSLGGWPYGYTF
TRBV21-1	.	.	TRBJ2-1	TGTGCCAGCAGCAAAGAACAGGGGTACTACAATGAGCAGTTCTTC	CASSKEQGYYNEQFF
TRBV28	TRBD2	.	TRBJ2-7	TGTGCCAGCAGCGGCAGGGACTACACCTACGAGCAGTACTTC	CASSGRDYTYEQYF
TRBV7-8	.	.	TRBJ1-2	TGTGCCAGCAGCTTATCCCTGGGACTTAGCAACTATGGCTACACCTTC	CASSLSLGLSNYGYTF
TRBV6-1	TRBD1	.	TRBJ1-5	TGTGCCGCTGAGACAGGGGGCGCGGGCAATCAGCCCCAGCATTTT	CAAETGGAGNQPQHF
TRBV9	TRBD2	.	TRBJ2-7	TGTGCCAGCAGTCCCGGACTAGCGGAGAACTACGAGCAGTACTTC	CASSPGLAENYEQYF
TRBV15	TRBD2	once	TRBJ2-7	TGTGCCACCAGCAGTGGCGGCGGGGGTTCCTACGAGCAGTACTTC	CATSSGGGGSYEQYF
TRBV15	.	.	TRBJ1-1	TGTGCCACCAGCAGAGATGGTGAAGAGTGGAACACTGAAGCTTTCTTT	CATSRDGEEWNTEAFF
TRBV29-1	.	few	TRBJ1-2	TGCAGCGTTCAGGACTATGGCTACACCTTC	CSVQDYGYTF
TRBV4-1	.	few	TRBJ1-5	TGCGCCAGCAGCAGGGGCGACAATCAGCCCCAGCATTTT	CASSRGDNQPQHF
TRBV5-6	.	.	TRBJ1-1	TGTGCCAGCAGCTCGACCGGGGGAAACACTGAAGCTTTCTTT	CASSSTGGNTEAFF
TRBV18	TRBD1	.	TRBJ1-1	TGTGCCAGCTCACCAACTCTTGACAGGGCTGAAGCTTTCTTT	CASSPTLDRAEAFF
TRBV5-1	TRBD2	once	TRBJ2-3	TGCGCCAGCAGCTTGGTACGGGTAGCGGGAGGGAGCACAGATACGCAGTATTTT	CASSLVRVAGGSTDTQYF
TRBV5-1	TRBD1	.	TRBJ2-7	TGCGCCAGCAGCCCACGACAGGGGAACTACGAGCAGTACTTC	CASSPRQGNYEQYF
TRBV2	TRBD1	.	TRBJ1-1	TGTGCCAGCAGCCTGACAGGGGAGGTTACTGAAGCTTTCTTT	CASSLTGEVTEAFF
TRBV6-6	TRBD1	.	TRBJ2-5	TGTGCCAGCACAAGACAGGGGGCCCAAGAGACCCAGTACTTC	CASTRQGAQETQYF
TRBV5-4	TRBD2	.	TRBJ2-3	TGTGCCAGCAGCGACGGACTAGCGGGGCTCACAGATACGCAGTATTTT	CASSDGLAGLTDTQYF
TRBV7-3	TRBD2	.	TRBJ2-1	TGTGCCAGCAGCTTAATGGGGACTAGCTCCTACAATGAGCAGTTCTTC	CASSLMGTSSYNEQFF
TRBV2	TRBD1	.	TRBJ1-5	TGTGCCAGCAGAAGAAAGGACAGGGGACAGCCCCAGCATTTT	CASRRKDRGQPQHF